Sequencing of this TCR beta chain was carried out in a study of blood T cells in healthy people across ages. Whole-study results and caveats: Diversity of TCR beta per million T cells declined in a roughly linear way with age. Naive CD4+ cell counts and diversity both ran higher in long-lived than in aged donors. Across samples, TCR beta diversity tracked strongly with naive T cell percentage.

RNA extraction gave at least 5 micrograms of total RNA per sample. This CDR3 has 16 amino acids. Germline V gives CDR1 MNHEY, CDR2 SMNVEV (reference sequence). V was clipped by 5 bases and J by 5 bases; unmatched bases: 15. Combining a sample-barcoded 5' primer with a J-beta primer mix, a second PCR ran for 7 to 11 cycles. TCRdb fed the 5' RACE reads into MiXCR, producing one record per CDR3 protein. In the table there are 550,000 to 600,000 distinct CDR3 sequences, 25% to 30% of which are singletons. In regard to this clonotype: The antigen is unknown.

The sequence derives from a woman in her 70s in good health. The V call is TRBV27, the J call TRBJ2-7; 7 positions match TRBD2. Sequencing used blood. DNA of the CDR3: TGTGCCAGCAGTCCCCGGGCGGGAGCCAAACGGGACGAGCAGTACTTC. Protein product: CASSPRAGAKRDEQYF.